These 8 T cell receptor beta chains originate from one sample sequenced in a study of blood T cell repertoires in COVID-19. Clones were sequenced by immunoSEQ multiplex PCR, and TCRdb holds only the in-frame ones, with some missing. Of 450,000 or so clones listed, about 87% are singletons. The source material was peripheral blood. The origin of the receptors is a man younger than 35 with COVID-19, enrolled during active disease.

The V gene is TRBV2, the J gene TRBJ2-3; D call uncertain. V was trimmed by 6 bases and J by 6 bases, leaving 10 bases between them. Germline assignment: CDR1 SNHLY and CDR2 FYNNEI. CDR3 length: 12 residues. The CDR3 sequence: CASRSAEDTQYF. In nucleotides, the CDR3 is TGTGCCAGCAGGTCGGCGGAGGATACGCAGTATTTT.

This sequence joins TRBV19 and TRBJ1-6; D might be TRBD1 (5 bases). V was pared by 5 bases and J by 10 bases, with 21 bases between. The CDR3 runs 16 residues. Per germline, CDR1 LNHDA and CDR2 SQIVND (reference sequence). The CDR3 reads CASSPRQGERQSPLHF. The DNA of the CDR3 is TGTGCCAGTAGTCCACGTCAGGGCGAGAGGCAATCACCCCTCCACTTT.

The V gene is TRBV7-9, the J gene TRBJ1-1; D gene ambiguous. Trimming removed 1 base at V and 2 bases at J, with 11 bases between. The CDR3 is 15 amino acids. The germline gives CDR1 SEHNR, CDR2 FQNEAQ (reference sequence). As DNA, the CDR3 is TGTGCCAGCAGCTTAGGAGGACTTAGAAACACTGAAGCTTTCTTT. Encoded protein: CASSLGGLRNTEAFF.

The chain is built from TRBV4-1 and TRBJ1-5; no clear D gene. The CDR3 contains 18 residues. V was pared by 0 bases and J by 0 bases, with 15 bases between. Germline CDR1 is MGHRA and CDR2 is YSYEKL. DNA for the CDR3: TGCGCCAGCAGCCAAGATCTACCTGCCATGTATAGCAATCAGCCCCAGCATTTT. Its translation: CASSQDLPAMYSNQPQHF.

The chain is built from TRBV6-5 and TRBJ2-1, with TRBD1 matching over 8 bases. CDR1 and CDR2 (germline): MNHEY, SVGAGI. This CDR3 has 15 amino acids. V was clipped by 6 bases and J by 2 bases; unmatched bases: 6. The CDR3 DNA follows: TGTGCCAGCAGCCACGGACAGGGCCCCTACAATGAGCAGTTCTTC. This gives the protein CASSHGQGPYNEQFF.

This CDR3 reads CASSRTGIQPQHF. In nucleotides, the CDR3 is TGTGCCAGCAGCCGAACAGGGATTCAGCCCCAGCATTTT. The chain links TRBV7-9 to TRBJ1-5; perhaps TRBD1 as D (6 bases). This CDR3 is built from 13 residues. Germline lookup yields CDR1 SEHNR and CDR2 FQNEAQ (reference sequence). V lost 5 bases to trimming and J lost 6 bases, with 11 bases between them.

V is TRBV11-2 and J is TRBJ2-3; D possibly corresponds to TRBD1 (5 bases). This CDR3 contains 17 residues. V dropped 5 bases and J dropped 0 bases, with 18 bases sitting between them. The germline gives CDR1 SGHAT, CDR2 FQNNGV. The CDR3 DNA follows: TGTGCCAGCAGCAGCAGTGCCCCAGGGTGGAGCACAGATACGCAGTATTTT. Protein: CASSSSAPGWSTDTQYF.

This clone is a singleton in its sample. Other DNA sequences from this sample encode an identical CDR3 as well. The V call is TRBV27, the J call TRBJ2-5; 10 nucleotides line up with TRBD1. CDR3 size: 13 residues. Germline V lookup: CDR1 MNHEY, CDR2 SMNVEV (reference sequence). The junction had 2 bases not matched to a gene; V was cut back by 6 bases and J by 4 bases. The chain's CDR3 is CASSRDRGETQYF. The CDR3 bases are TGTGCCAGCAGCAGGGACAGGGGAGAGACCCAGTACTTC.